Below are 19 T cell receptor beta chains sequenced from a single sample in a study of blood T cells in healthy people across ages. PCR was performed a second time for roughly 7 to 12 cycles using a sample-barcoded 5' primer and a J-beta primer mix. TCRdb independently ran MiXCR on the 5' RACE reads; one entry per CDR3 protein. The sample holds about 2 million distinct CDR3 sequences, 49% seen once. Sequenced material: blood. These receptors all come from a woman in her thirties or forties in good health.

This chain connects TRBV6-2 or TRBV6-3 to TRBJ1-2; 7 bases line up with TRBD1. The CDR3 loop spans 14 amino acids. After removal of 6 bases from V and 5 bases from J, the junction contained 9 bases not matched to a gene. CDR1 and CDR2 from the germline V gene are MNHEY and SVGEGT. The CDR3 is CASREQGQRYGYTF. For the CDR3, the DNA is TGTGCCAGCAGAGAGCAGGGACAGAGATATGGCTACACCTTC.

The chain couples TRBV7-9 to TRBJ2-1, with 7 bases lining up with TRBD1. The CDR3 runs to 14 residues. Germline V lookup: CDR1 SEHNR, CDR2 FQNEAQ (reference sequence). V was clipped by 4 bases and J by 10 bases; unmatched bases: 10. The CDR3 region is CASSYSGTELEQFF. In DNA, the CDR3 is TGTGCCAGCAGCTACTCCGGGACAGAACTCGAGCAGTTCTTC.

Ten or more counts support this clonotype. The chain joins TRBV4-3 to TRBJ1-5; D remains ambiguous. V lost 0 bases to trimming and J lost 6 bases, with 12 bases between them. CDR1 and CDR2 from the germline V gene are LGHNA and YSLEER. This CDR3 contains 15 residues. The CDR3: CASSQEPGSGQPQHF. CDR3 nucleotides: TGCGCCAGCAGCCAAGAACCGGGGAGTGGTCAGCCCCAGCATTTT.

In nucleotides, the CDR3 is TGTGCCAGCAGCCAAGTTGAGGGGAGCAATCAGCCCCAGCATTTT. Its translation: CASSQVEGSNQPQHF. V is TRBV4-2 and J is TRBJ1-5, with D tentatively TRBD1 (5 bases). This CDR3 comprises 15 residues. Deletions cut 1 base from V and 1 base from J, with 8 bases between. Germline loops: CDR1 LGHNA, CDR2 YNFKEQ.

This clonotype occurred a few times. The genes are TRBV7-3 and TRBJ2-7, with D possibly matching TRBD2 (5 bases). The end of the DNA is better explained by TRBJ2-4, so the J call may be wrong. The length of the CDR3 is 16 residues. Germline CDR1 reads SGHTA; CDR2 reads FQGTGA. The chain's CDR3 is CASSSFVPIEGNIQYF. CDR3 sequence (DNA): TGTGCCAGCAGCTCTTTCGTACCTATTGAGGGAAACATTCAGTACTTC.

This clonotype appeared a few times. V usage is TRBV6-2 or TRBV6-3 and J usage is TRBJ2-1, with D perhaps TRBD2 (6 bases). Germline CDR1 MNHEY, CDR2 SVGEGT. Trimming shortened V by 5 bases and J by 7 bases, and 21 bases separated the two germline ends. The CDR3 sequence is 16 residues long. CDR3 bases: TGTGCCAGCAGTACCTATAGGCGGACTATTTCTAATGAGCAGTTCTTC. This translates into CASSTYRRTISNEQFF.

The chain recombines TRBV29-1 with TRBJ2-1; 11 nucleotides match TRBD2. The CDR3 runs 16 residues. Germline-derived CDR1 and CDR2 are SQVTM and ANQGSEA. The junction had 8 bases not matched to a gene; V was cut back by 4 bases and J by 3 bases. The CDR3 spells CSVVGLAGGDYNEQFF. CDR3 DNA sequence: TGCAGCGTTGTTGGGCTAGCGGGGGGTGACTACAATGAGCAGTTCTTC.

This chain joins TRBV5-1 and TRBJ2-7, with 9 positions matching TRBD1. The trim removed 2 bases at V and 5 bases at J, leaving 8 bases unmatched. The CDR3 loop spans 15 amino acids. The germline gives CDR1 SGHRS, CDR2 YFSETQ. The CDR3 is CASSLYRDRVDEQYF. CDR3 nucleotide sequence: TGCGCCAGCAGCTTATATCGGGACAGGGTCGACGAGCAGTACTTC.

The J gene is TRBJ1-5, the V gene TRBV20-1; D is perhaps TRBD1 (5 bases). Germline V gives CDR1 DFQATT, CDR2 SNEGSKA (reference sequence). V lost 0 bases, J lost 5 bases, and 14 bases lay in between. The CDR3 has 15 residues. As DNA, the CDR3 is TGCAGTGCTAGAGATAGCACAGGTGGTCATCAGCCCCAGCATTTT. This translates into CSARDSTGGHQPQHF.

As concerns this clonotype: Because the CDR3 is missing its conserved closing phenylalanine or tryptophan, this is likely a read error. The chain uses TRBV25-1 and TRBJ1-2; 7 bases agree with TRBD1. Germline loops: CDR1 MGHDK, CDR2 SYGVNS. Germline trimming cut 6 bases from V and 4 bases from J; bases unmatched to any gene: 8. This CDR3 is built from 14 residues. In DNA form, the CDR3 reads TGTGCCAGCAGAGGGGACAGCGCTATCTATGGCTACACCTTA. This encodes CASRGDSAIYGYTL.

The chain uses TRBV7-8 and TRBJ2-3; D gene ambiguous. This CDR3 spans 15 amino acids. Germline CDR1 and CDR2: SGHVS and FQNEAQ. With 2 bases removed from V and 2 bases from J, the gap between germline ends came to 11 bases. CDR3 coding DNA: TGTGCCAGCAGCTTAAGAGGCACCAACACAGATACGCAGTATTTT. It codes for CASSLRGTNTDTQYF. The full variable domain, in which reference TRBV7-8 and TRBJ2-3 provide the parts outside the CDR3, is GAGVSQSPRYKVAKRGQDVALRCDPISGHVSLFWYQQALGQGPEFLTYFQNEAQLDKSGLPSDRFFAERPEGSVSTLKIQRTQQEDSAVYLCASSLRGTNTDTQYFGPGTRLTVL.

This clonotype was seen a few times. The rearrangement joins TRBV6-2 or TRBV6-3 to TRBJ2-3; TRBD1 aligns across 9 bases. The CDR3 length is 16 residues. The V segment lost 4 bases and the J segment 4 bases; nucleotides outside the gene matches: 9. Germline values: CDR1 MNHEY, CDR2 SVGEGT. The CDR3 DNA follows: TGTGCCAGCAGTTCCCTCCTGGGACAGGGCCCAGATACGCAGTATTTT. This gives the protein CASSSLLGQGPDTQYF.

This sequence joins TRBV4-1 and TRBJ2-1; a possible D gene is TRBD1 (6 bases). Germline V gene sequence: CDR1 MGHRA, CDR2 YSYEKL. This CDR3 region has 18 residues. The V end lost 0 bases, the J end lost 5 bases, and 20 bases lay between the germline ends. As DNA, the CDR3 is TGCGCCAGCAGCCAAGAAGCCCTCAGGGGAGCCCAAGACAATGAGCAGTTCTTC. Translation: CASSQEALRGAQDNEQFF.

The rearrangement uses TRBV4-1 and TRBJ2-1; the match to TRBD2 covers 7 bases. V lost 3 bases to trimming and J lost 12 bases; unmatched junction nucleotides: 17. Germline CDR1 MGHRA, CDR2 YSYEKL. The CDR3 runs 16 residues. The CDR3 reads CASSQDSAGRPFWQFF. The CDR3 bases are TGCGCCAGCAGCCAGGACTCAGCGGGGAGGCCCTTTTGGCAGTTCTTC.

As to this clonotype: At one boundary the junction diverges from the germline segment, which might be a read error. The genes are TRBV7-6 and TRBJ1-2; weak D call: TRBD1 (6 bases). This CDR3 is built from 13 residues. Germline CDR1 reads SGHVS; CDR2 reads FNYEAQ. The CDR3 loop reads CASSVAAGGGYTF. In DNA form, the CDR3 reads TGTGCCAGCAGCGTAGCGGCGGGGGGCGGCTACACCTTC.

The chain uses TRBV29-1 and TRBJ1-5, with D uncertain. Germline CDR1 reads SQVTM; CDR2 reads ANQGSEA. This CDR3 spans 12 amino acids. V was clipped by 4 bases and J by 4 bases, with 8 bases between them. The CDR3 spells CSVGRENQPQHF. The CDR3 DNA reads as TGCAGCGTTGGGCGGGAAAATCAGCCCCAGCATTTT.

The chain joins TRBV7-2 to TRBJ2-5; D might be TRBD1 (5 bases). Trimming removed 1 base from V and 1 base from J, with 10 bases in between. There are 15 residues in the CDR3. CDR1 is SGHTA and CDR2 is FQGNSA in the germline V gene. CDR3 coding DNA: TGTGCCAGCAGCTTAGGGACACCCACCCAAGAGACCCAGTACTTC. Protein product: CASSLGTPTQETQYF.

The chain links TRBV4-3 to TRBJ1-4, with TRBD1 identical over 8 bases. V lost 4 bases and J lost 8; bases outside the gene matches: 9. Germline CDR1 is LGHNA and CDR2 is YSLEER. CDR3 length: 15 amino acids. The CDR3 coding sequence is TGCGCCAGCAGCCGATCGGACAGGGCTGGGGAAAAACTGTTTTTT. As protein: CASSRSDRAGEKLFF.

The chain uses TRBV29-1 and TRBJ2-7, with D perhaps TRBD1 or TRBD2 (5 bases each). The J call is uncertain, as TRBJ2-5 better fits the DNA end. Per the germline V gene, CDR1 is SQVTM and CDR2 is ANQGSEA. The CDR3 loop spans 12 amino acids. The CDR3 bases are TGCAGCGTTGGGGGCAGAGGGCCGACCCAGTACTTC. Translating gives CSVGGRGPTQYF.